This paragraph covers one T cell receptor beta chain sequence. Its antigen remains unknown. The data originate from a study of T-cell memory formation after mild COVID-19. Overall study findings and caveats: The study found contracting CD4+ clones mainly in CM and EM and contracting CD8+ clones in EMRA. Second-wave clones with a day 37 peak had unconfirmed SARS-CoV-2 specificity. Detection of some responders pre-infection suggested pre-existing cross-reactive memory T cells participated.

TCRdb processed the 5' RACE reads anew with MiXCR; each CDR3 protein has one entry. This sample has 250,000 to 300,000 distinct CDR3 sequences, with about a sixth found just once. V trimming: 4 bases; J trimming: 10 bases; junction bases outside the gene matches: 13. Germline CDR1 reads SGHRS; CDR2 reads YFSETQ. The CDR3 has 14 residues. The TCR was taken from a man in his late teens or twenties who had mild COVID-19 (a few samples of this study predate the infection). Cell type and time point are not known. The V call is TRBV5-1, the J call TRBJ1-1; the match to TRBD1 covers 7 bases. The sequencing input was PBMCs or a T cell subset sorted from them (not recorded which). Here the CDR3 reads CASSHTEQGSGAFF. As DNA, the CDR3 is TGCGCCAGCAGCCATACCGAACAGGGGTCCGGAGCTTTCTTT.